This TCR beta chain was profiled in a study of siplizumab effects on memory and regulatory T cells (dated by TCRdb to between 2017 and 2020). In terms of the full investigation: The effect of the anti-CD2 antibody siplizumab on alloreactive T-cell subsets was examined in allogeneic mixed lymphocyte reactions constructed from human PBMCs. What the authors observed across the whole study: In reactions with siplizumab, an average of about 69% of mappable alloreactive CD4+ clones were Treg-derived, compared with 25% to 30% in control reactions. A naive or memory phenotype could not be assigned to roughly 75-95% of proliferating CD4+ or CD8+ clones. No functional confirmation was obtained for the suppressive function of proliferating Tregs from siplizumab cultures. Unstimulated naive T cells appeared more diverse than memory T cells, and naive cells seemed to contribute substantially to the alloresponse. Siplizumab significantly lowered the cumulative frequency of alloreactive sequences that could be traced to unstimulated CD4+ memory T cells. Sequences below about 10^-5 frequency were poorly captured, so only a minor fraction of alloreactive clones could be mapped to unstimulated subsets.

Trimming at the junction amounts to 4 bases on V and 1 base on J, and the germline ends lie 16 bases apart. From cysteine to phenylalanine, the CDR3 is 16 amino acids long. The entry retains the CDR3 DNA only, 48 bases that are in frame from base 1. CDR1 is given as MNHNY and CDR2 as SVGAGI, both from the germline V gene (reference sequence). Sorted unstimulated T cells and proliferating T cells recovered from mixed lymphocyte reactions were subjected to TCRbeta CDR3 sequencing. Fresh whole blood from approximately 10 HLA-typed healthy donors was used to isolate PBMCs. Points on this clone: Its specific antigen is unknown. Base-call qualities are not available, and no considerably larger clone is one nucleotide away.

The library was produced with the immunoSEQ multiplex PCR assay. Each sample had 85,000 to 100,000 TCR templates assayed by the deep sequencing platform. Genomic DNA extracted from sorted T cells was used for TCRbeta CDR3 sequencing. In the authors' own workflow: The R programming language was used for clonal analysis of the TCRbeta CDR3 data. Unstimulated samples were compared with post-reaction CFSE-low samples to define alloreactive CD4+ and CD8+ clones. By matching sequences to the repertoires of sorted unstimulated Treg and non-Treg cells, each alloreactive CD4+ clone was assigned a regulatory or non-regulatory origin. The immuneACCESS repertoire file appears here via TCRdb, limited to in-frame rearrangements. These files lack a portion of the clones; in checked studies, under half of the deficit traces to unresolved V genes, and the cause of the others is not known. D and trimming come from the DNA, and the V and J calls and clone size come from that table. Here the sample has about 100,000 clones; more than 85% occur a single time. Together, the top ten hold 2.6% of the sample.

This clonotype originated in a human donor in good health. Some clones in this sample may be carry-over from other donors' samples. Sequenced sample: CD4+ T cells sorted from blood. The chain uses TRBV6-6 and TRBJ2-5, with a tentative D call of TRBD1 or TRBD2, each matching 5 bases. The CDR3 protein: CASSSLRGDGQETQYF. At the DNA level, the sequence is TGTGCCAGCAGTTCCCTGAGGGGAGATGGCCAAGAGACCCAGTACTTC.